Presented here are 19 T cell receptor beta chains from one specimen sequenced in a study of CD8 T cells in Susac syndrome (dated by TCRdb to about 2019). Library preparation was by the immunoSEQ multiplex PCR assay. RNA was extracted with the RNeasy kit and roughly 0.5 to 1 ug was reverse transcribed using random hexamers. The public reads were reanalyzed by TCRdb: fastp trimming at Q25, MiXCR alignment, in-frame beta chains only. Rows with one shared CDR3 protein collapse into an entry with the most common genes and DNA. The sample contains about 280,000 distinct CDR3 sequences, roughly 84% of them found a single time. The ten largest clonotypes hold 0.11% of the sample. The sample consisted of CD8+ T cells from PBMCs. These receptors were collected from a human donor with multiple sclerosis.

A note on this clonotype: One junction end does not reproduce the germline sequence, and a read error may be involved. The chain has TRBV16 and TRBJ1-1; possible D gene TRBD1, 5 bases. This CDR3 has 13 amino acids. Germline CDR1 and CDR2: KGHSY and FQNENV. In DNA form, the CDR3 reads TGTGCCAGCAGCCAGTTCTTGACAGTTGAAGCTCTCTTT. Protein sequence: CASSQFLTVEALF.

This chain uses TRBV6-5 with TRBJ1-4; perhaps TRBD1 as D (5 bases). CDR1 and CDR2 (germline): MNHEY, SVGAGI. This CDR3 contains 14 residues. Trimming shortened V by 6 bases and J by 4 bases, and 12 bases separated the two germline ends. CDR3 residues: CASSGTAYNEKLFF. CDR3 DNA: TGTGCCAGCAGCGGGACTGCCTATAATGAAAAACTGTTTTTT.

This chain links TRBV2 with TRBJ2-1; 13 positions match TRBD2. Germline V CDR1 and CDR2: SNHLY, FYNNEI. The CDR3 extends over 16 amino acids. The V and J ends lost 4 bases and 8 bases, in that order; junction bases with no gene match: 8. CDR3 sequence reads: CASSAIGLAGADEQFF. As DNA, the CDR3 is TGTGCCAGCAGTGCTATAGGACTAGCGGGAGCTGATGAGCAGTTCTTC. The complete variable domain, with remaining parts taken from reference TRBV2 and TRBJ2-1, reads EPEVTQTPSHQVTQMGQEVILRCVPISNHLYFYWYRQILGQKVEFLVSFYNNEISEKSEIFDDQFSVERPDGSNFTLKIRSTKLEDSAMYFCASSAIGLAGADEQFFGPGTRLTVL.

The rearrangement uses TRBV10-2 and TRBJ1-4; 7 bases fit TRBD1. From germline, CDR1 is WSHSY and CDR2 SAAADI. After removal of 2 bases from V and 0 bases from J, the junction contained 0 bases not matched to a gene. This CDR3 is 15 amino acids long. The CDR3 nucleotides are TGCGCCAGCAGTGAGGGGACAGCAACTAATGAAAAACTGTTTTTT. Residues: CASSEGTATNEKLFF.

This chain connects TRBV11-2 to TRBJ2-3, with 8 positions matching TRBD1. CDR1 and CDR2 from the germline V gene are SGHAT and FQNNGV. With V trimmed by 2 bases and J by 0 bases, 7 bases remained unmatched. The CDR3 has 17 amino acids. CDR3 sequence (DNA): TGTGCCAGCAGCTTATTCCCAGGGGGCAGTAGCACAGATACGCAGTATTTT. This codes for CASSLFPGGSSTDTQYF.

This chain uses TRBV4-1 with TRBJ1-2, with D possibly matching TRBD1 (5 bases). V was trimmed by 1 base and J by 5 bases, leaving 11 bases between them. CDR3 length equals 14 residues. Germline CDR1 reads MGHRA; CDR2 reads YSYEKL. The CDR3 DNA reads as TGCGCCAGCAGCCAAGGTCGGGGGGGATATGGCTACACCTTC. Its translation is CASSQGRGGYGYTF.

This clonotype was detected only a few times. The V call is TRBV5-1, the J call TRBJ2-7; D is perhaps TRBD1 (6 bases). With 2 bases removed from V and 4 bases from J, the gap between germline ends came to 10 bases. Per the germline V gene, CDR1 is SGHRS and CDR2 is YFSETQ. The CDR3 is 13 amino acids. The chain's CDR3 is CASSFRGGYEQYF. CDR3 DNA sequence: TGCGCCAGCAGCTTCAGGGGCGGGTACGAGCAGTACTTC.

The CDR3 spells CASSRVPSRGGNQPQHF. Here the CDR3 DNA reads TGTGCCAGCAGTCGGGTCCCTTCTCGGGGGGGCAATCAGCCCCAGCATTTT. The chain is built from TRBV28 and TRBJ1-5; possibly TRBD1 for D (5 bases). V lost 5 bases, J lost 2 bases, and 19 bases lay in between. Germline CDR1 MDHEN, CDR2 SYDVKM. CDR3 length: 17 amino acids.

V usage is TRBV20-1 and J usage is TRBJ1-6, with D uncertain. This CDR3 has 11 amino acids. V was cut by 0 bases and J by 13 bases, with 7 bases left in between. Germline V lookup: CDR1 DFQATT, CDR2 SNEGSKA (reference sequence). The CDR3, as DNA: TGCAGTGCTAGAGATGAAGGCCCCCTCCACTTT. It yields the protein CSARDEGPLHF.

V and J are TRBV7-6 and TRBJ2-7; D is ambiguous. The CDR3 sequence is 13 residues long. Germline V gene lookup returns CDR1 SGHVS and CDR2 FNYEAQ. The V gene lost 6 bases and the J gene lost 4 bases, with 13 bases spanning the gap. The CDR3 spells CASRERAQYEQYF. The CDR3 DNA is TGTGCCAGCAGGGAAAGAGCACAGTACGAGCAGTACTTC.

CDR3 DNA sequence: TGTGCCAGCAGTTTATCGCGGGCACCGGGGTCCTACGAGCAGTACTTC. Its translation is CASSLSRAPGSYEQYF. The J gene is TRBJ2-7, the V gene TRBV27; D might be TRBD2 (5 bases). Trimming cost V 0 bases and J 1 base, with 13 bases left between them. Germline V gene sequence: CDR1 MNHEY, CDR2 SMNVEV (reference sequence). The length of the CDR3 is 16 residues.

This chain uses TRBV7-8 with TRBJ2-1; tentatively, D is TRBD1 or TRBD2 (5 bases each). In germline, CDR1 is SGHVS, CDR2 FQNEAQ. The CDR3 contains 15 residues. V lost 5 bases to trimming and J lost 7 bases, with 18 bases between them. CDR3 protein: CASSLIRGKGNEQFF. CDR3 DNA sequence: TGTGCCAGCAGCCTGATTCGGGGCAAGGGGAATGAGCAGTTCTTC.

The genes are TRBV11-2 and TRBJ1-3, with TRBD1 matching over 9 bases. This CDR3 has 16 residues. Germline V CDR1 and CDR2: SGHAT, FQNNGV. V shed 5 bases, J shed 4 bases, and the junction held 9 bases outside the gene matches. Here the CDR3 reads CASSPTGQGTGNTIYF. CDR3 in DNA: TGTGCCAGCAGCCCGACAGGACAGGGGACCGGAAACACCATATATTTT.

The chain carries TRBV27 and TRBJ2-3; 12 bases line up with TRBD2. Unmatched junction bases numbered 5, after V lost 4 bases and J lost 6 bases. This CDR3 spans 15 amino acids. CDR1 is MNHEY, CDR2 SMNVEV, per germline (reference sequence). For the CDR3, the DNA is TGTGCCAGCAGTTCAGGACTAGCGGGAACGGATACGCAGTATTTT. It is translated as CASSSGLAGTDTQYF.

The V call is TRBV29-1, the J call TRBJ2-1, with 12 bases fitting TRBD2. Germline V gene sequence: CDR1 SQVTM, CDR2 ANQGSEA. This CDR3 is 13 amino acids long. Unmatched junction bases numbered 4, after V lost 7 bases and J lost 6 bases. CDR3 in amino acids: CSALAGGVNEQFF. In DNA form, the CDR3 reads TGCAGCGCCCTAGCGGGAGGGGTCAATGAGCAGTTCTTC.

This rearrangement joins TRBV5-6 to TRBJ2-1; the match to TRBD2 covers 9 bases. V shed 2 bases, J shed 5 bases, and the junction held 8 bases outside the gene matches. The CDR3 sequence is 16 residues long. Germline lookup yields CDR1 SGHDT and CDR2 YYEEEE. The CDR3 region is CASSFVAGESNNEQFF. CDR3 nucleotide sequence: TGTGCCAGCAGCTTCGTAGCGGGAGAATCGAACAATGAGCAGTTCTTC.

This rearrangement joins TRBV14 to TRBJ2-1; D unresolved. V shed 0 bases and J shed 6 bases, with 9 bases lying between them. Germline V gene data show CDR1 as SGHDN and CDR2 as FVKESK. This CDR3 is 14 amino acids long. CDR3 protein: CASSQEVGINEQFF. DNA of the CDR3: TGTGCCAGCAGCCAAGAGGTGGGGATCAATGAGCAGTTCTTC.

As regards this clonotype: One end of the junction varies from germline; a read error may be responsible. The chain has TRBV9 and TRBJ2-1; the D call may be TRBD1 or TRBD2 (5 bases each). CDR3 length: 15 residues. Germline V gene lookup returns CDR1 SGDLS and CDR2 YYNGEE. CDR3 DNA sequence: TGTGCCAGCAGCGTAGAGAGGGGCGCAAGGAATGAGCAGCTCTTC. As protein: CASSVERGARNEQLF.

The chain joins TRBV5-4 to TRBJ1-5; possibly TRBD1 for D (5 bases). The CDR3 covers 17 residues. CDR1 is SGHNT, CDR2 YYREEE, per germline (reference sequence). The V end lost 0 bases, the J end lost 0 bases, and 13 bases lay between the germline ends. The DNA for the CDR3 is TGTGCCAGCAGCTTGGGACCGGGAGGGGATAGCAATCAGCCCCAGCATTTT. It translates to CASSLGPGGDSNQPQHF.